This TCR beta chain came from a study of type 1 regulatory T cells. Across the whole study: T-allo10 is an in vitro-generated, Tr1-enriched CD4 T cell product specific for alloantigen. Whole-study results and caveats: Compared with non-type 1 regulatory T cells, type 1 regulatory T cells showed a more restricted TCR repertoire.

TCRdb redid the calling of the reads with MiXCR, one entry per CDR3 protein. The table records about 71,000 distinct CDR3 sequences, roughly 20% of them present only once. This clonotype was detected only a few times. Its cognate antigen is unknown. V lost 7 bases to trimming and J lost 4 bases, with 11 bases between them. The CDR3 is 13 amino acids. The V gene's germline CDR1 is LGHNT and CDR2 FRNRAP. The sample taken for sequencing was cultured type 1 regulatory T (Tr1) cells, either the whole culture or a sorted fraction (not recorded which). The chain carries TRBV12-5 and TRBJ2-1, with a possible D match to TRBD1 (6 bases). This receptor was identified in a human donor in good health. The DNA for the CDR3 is TGTGCTAGTGCCGACAGGTTGTACAATGAGCAGTTCTTC. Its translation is CASADRLYNEQFF.